This entry lists 9 T cell receptor beta chains sequenced from one sample in a study of T cell responses to AZD1222 COVID-19 vaccine. Sequencing was performed with immunoSEQ multiplex PCR; in TCRdb, only in-frame clones are kept and a portion is missing. The sample holds about 140,000 clones, 80% to 90% seen once. This sample comprised peripheral blood, obtained on day 0 of AZD1222 vaccination. The receptors here all came from an adult in good health.

The chain employs TRBV3-1 (or the pseudogene TRBV3-2) and TRBJ1-1; no clear D. The ends were cut back, 0 bases at V and 5 bases at J, with 7 bases in the middle. The length of the CDR3 is 13 residues. Germline values: CDR1 LGHDT, CDR2 YNNKEL (reference sequence). Here the CDR3 reads CASSQDGETEAFF. The CDR3 region has the DNA TGTGCCAGCAGCCAAGACGGGGAGACTGAAGCTTTCTTT.

The chain links TRBV30 to TRBJ1-1; D is perhaps TRBD1 (6 bases). From germline, CDR1 is GTSNPN and CDR2 SVGIG (reference sequence). This CDR3 contains 20 residues. The V and J ends lost 4 bases and 5 bases respectively, with 35 bases between them. CDR3 bases: TGTGCCTGGACCAAGTACTCCGAGCCCGGGGGCGCGCTTTGGGGGACTGAAGCTTTCTTT. Its protein product is CAWTKYSEPGGALWGTEAFF.

This chain uses TRBV6-4 with TRBJ2-3; maybe TRBD1 (5 bases). Trimming took off 2 bases at V and 1 base at J, with 7 bases between the two ends. The germline gives CDR1 MRHNA, CDR2 SNTAGT. The CDR3 spans 14 residues. In nucleotides, the CDR3 is TGTGCCAGCAGTGACCAGGGCGGCACAGATACGCAGTATTTT. Protein: CASSDQGGTDTQYF.

V is TRBV30 and J is TRBJ1-1; D is perhaps TRBD1 (5 bases). The CDR3 length is 14 residues. V lost 0 bases, J lost 3 bases, and 11 bases lay in between. Germline loops: CDR1 GTSNPN, CDR2 SVGIG (reference sequence). CDR3 amino acids: CAWSVPKGYTEAFF. The CDR3 DNA follows: TGTGCCTGGAGTGTACCCAAGGGGTACACTGAAGCTTTCTTT.

This clone was seen a handful of times. The chain is built from TRBV7-9 and TRBJ1-5, with TRBD1 identical over 11 bases. CDR1 is SEHNR, CDR2 FQNEAQ, per germline (reference sequence). This CDR3 is built from 16 residues. J was trimmed by 4 bases and V by 5 bases; bases with no gene match: 7. CDR3 residues: CASSPGQGAGNQPQHF. The CDR3 nucleotides read TGTGCCAGCAGCCCCGGACAGGGGGCAGGGAATCAGCCCCAGCATTTT.

The rearrangement uses TRBV4-2 and TRBJ2-2; 10 bases line up with TRBD2. CDR3 length: 18 amino acids. V lost 4 bases, J lost 4 bases, and 12 bases stayed unmatched. Germline CDR1 and CDR2: LGHNA and YNFKEQ. CDR3 sequence (DNA): TGTGCCAGCAGCCCGAGAGAGCTAGCGGGGGATCTCACCGGGGAGCTGTTTTTT. Residues: CASSPRELAGDLTGELFF.

This clone was seen just once. The rearrangement uses TRBV7-9 and TRBJ2-7; 9 nucleotides agree with TRBD2. The length of the CDR3 is 12 residues. V lost 5 bases to trimming and J lost 6 bases; unmatched junction nucleotides: 2. The V gene's germline CDR1 is SEHNR and CDR2 FQNEAQ (reference sequence). The CDR3 is CASSRGGVEQYF. CDR3 nucleotide sequence: TGTGCCAGCAGCCGCGGGGGGGTCGAGCAGTACTTC.

The V call is TRBV7-2, the J call TRBJ1-5; D is ambiguous. CDR1 is SGHTA, CDR2 FQGNSA, per germline. This CDR3 is built from 16 residues. The V end was cut by 1 base, the J end by 3 bases, with 13 bases between. CDR3 sequence reads: CASSLGQALTNQPQHF. In nucleotides, the CDR3 is TGTGCCAGCAGCTTAGGGCAGGCCCTTACCAATCAGCCCCAGCATTTT. Full variable domain (remainder filled in from reference TRBV7-2 and TRBJ1-5): GAGVSQSPSNKVTEKGKDVELRCDPISGHTALYWYRQSLGQGLEFLIYFQGNSAPDKSGLPSDRFSAERTGGSVSTLTIQRTQQEDSAVYLCASSLGQALTNQPQHFGDGTRLSIL.

This chain joins TRBV9 and TRBJ1-3; no definite D call. The CDR3 totals 16 residues. Germline CDR1 reads SGDLS; CDR2 reads YYNGEE. Trimming removed 0 bases from V and 2 bases from J, with 12 bases in between. The CDR3 here is CASSVGGRETGNTIYF. In DNA, the CDR3 is TGTGCCAGCAGCGTAGGGGGTAGGGAAACTGGAAACACCATATATTTT.